These 10 T cell receptor beta chains were all obtained from the same sample, sequenced in a study of blood T cell repertoires in COVID-19. Measured with immunoSEQ multiplex PCR; TCRdb has only the in-frame clones, and not every one. Among some 670,000 clones listed, around 90% were seen once. What was sequenced was peripheral blood. Receptors originate from a woman aged 18-29 years with acute or convalescent COVID-19.

The chain has TRBV4-1 and TRBJ1-2; 11 nucleotides align to TRBD1. V lost 2 bases and J lost 4; bases outside the gene matches: 12. Germline CDR1 is MGHRA and CDR2 is YSYEKL. The CDR3 is 18 residues long. In DNA, the CDR3 is TGCGCCAGCAGCCAATCCCCGGACAGGGGGCTAGGGGTCTATGGCTACACCTTC. Its protein is CASSQSPDRGLGVYGYTF.

V is TRBV6-5 and J is TRBJ1-2; possibly TRBD1 for D (5 bases). The germline gives CDR1 MNHEY, CDR2 SVGAGI. This CDR3 has 12 amino acids. V was trimmed by 7 bases and J by 6 bases, leaving 12 bases between them. The CDR3 DNA follows: TGTGCCAGCACCCTTAGGGGAAATGGCTACACCTTC. Translating it yields CASTLRGNGYTF.

This sequence joins TRBV19 and TRBJ2-4; no clear D. V lost 3 bases, J lost 2 bases, and 11 bases lay in between. This CDR3 comprises 15 residues. CDR1 is LNHDA, CDR2 SQIVND, per germline (reference sequence). The CDR3 sequence: CASSMGFRPKNIQYF. The CDR3 nucleotides are TGTGCCAGTAGTATGGGCTTTAGACCCAAAAACATTCAGTACTTC. The full variable domain, with the rest looked up from reference TRBV19 and TRBJ2-4, is DGGITQSPKYLFRKEGQNVTLSCEQNLNHDAMYWYRQDPGQGLRLIYYSQIVNDFQKGDIAEGYSVSREKKESFPLTVTSAQKNPTAFYLCASSMGFRPKNIQYFGAGTRLSVL.

The J gene is TRBJ1-2, the V gene TRBV6-5, with 8 nucleotides matching TRBD1. This CDR3 contains 12 residues. The ends lost 6 bases at V and 5 bases at J; junction bases unmatched: 2. CDR1 MNHEY and CDR2 SVGAGI come from the germline V gene. The CDR3 nucleotides are TGTGCCAGCAGCCAGGGGGCTTATGGCTACACCTTC. It encodes CASSQGAYGYTF.

The gene calls are TRBV11-2 and TRBJ2-7; TRBD1 matches at 9 bases. The CDR3 runs 15 residues. The J segment lost 0 bases and the V segment lost 1 base, leaving 1 base of the junction unmatched. In germline, CDR1 is SGHAT, CDR2 FQNNGV. The CDR3 protein is CASSLGQGVSYEQYF. The CDR3 DNA reads as TGTGCCAGCAGCTTAGGACAGGGGGTCTCCTACGAGCAGTACTTC.

A single count supports this clone. The rearrangement joins TRBV6-6 to TRBJ1-5, with D perhaps TRBD1 (6 bases). Deletions cut 6 bases from V and 6 bases from J, with 15 bases between. This CDR3 spans 14 amino acids. CDR1 MNHNY and CDR2 SVGAGI come from the germline V gene (reference sequence). The CDR3 bases are TGTGCCAGCAGACCCGGGAGGGGGAGTCAGCCCCAGCATTTT. This gives the protein CASRPGRGSQPQHF.

This chain joins TRBV15 and TRBJ2-3; TRBD2 matches at 7 bases. The CDR3 length is 17 residues. The V segment lost 1 base and the J segment 3 bases; nucleotides outside the gene matches: 10. CDR1 LNHNV and CDR2 YYDKDF come from the germline V gene (reference sequence). CDR3 amino acids: CATSRVGAVGGTDTQYF. The CDR3 DNA sequence: TGTGCCACCAGCAGAGTGGGAGCGGTGGGAGGGACAGATACGCAGTATTTT.

The chain recombines TRBV28 with TRBJ2-7; 8 bases match TRBD2. The V gene end was trimmed by 4 bases and the J gene end by 6 bases; junction bases not matched to a gene: 8. CDR1 is MDHEN, CDR2 SYDVKM, per germline. The CDR3 extends over 14 amino acids. The CDR3: CASSWTSSHLEQYF. The CDR3 DNA follows: TGTGCCAGCAGTTGGACTAGCTCCCATCTCGAGCAGTACTTC.

As DNA, the CDR3 is TGCGCCAGCAGCCGGTACCGGGGATCAGGTACTGAAGCTTTCTTT. Protein product: CASSRYRGSGTEAFF. The rearrangement joins TRBV4-3 to TRBJ1-1; D is ambiguous. The CDR3 covers 15 residues. Germline V gives CDR1 LGHNA, CDR2 YSLEER. V was trimmed by 4 bases and J by 5 bases, leaving 17 bases between them.

The chain combines TRBV12-3 or TRBV12-4 with TRBJ1-1; D is possibly TRBD1 (6 bases). CDR3 length: 13 residues. V shed 5 bases and J shed 6 bases, with 13 bases lying between them. The CDR3, as DNA: TGTGCCAGCAGTACAGGGATTTTGGCTGAAGCTTTCTTT. Residues: CASSTGILAEAFF.